This passage covers 16 T cell receptor beta chains from one sample sequenced in a study of blood T cell repertoires in COVID-19. Measured with immunoSEQ multiplex PCR; TCRdb has only the in-frame clones, and not every one. The data hold roughly 180,000 clones, with roughly 85% observed a single time. Sequencing used peripheral blood. The receptor source for this set is a woman under 40 with acute or convalescent COVID-19.

DNA for the CDR3: TGTGCCAGCAGTACAGGGACTAGCGCAACGGAGTATTTT. This sequence encodes CASSTGTSATEYF. V usage is TRBV6-2 or TRBV6-3 and J usage is TRBJ2-3; 10 bases align to TRBD2. J lost 13 bases, V lost 5 bases, and 9 bases had no gene match. The germline gives CDR1 MNHEY, CDR2 SVGEGT. The CDR3 has 13 residues.

The genes are TRBV9 and TRBJ1-1; 10 bases map to TRBD1. Germline V gene lookup returns CDR1 SGDLS and CDR2 YYNGEE. V dropped 0 bases and J dropped 6; count of bases not matched to a gene: 14. This CDR3 has 18 residues. The DNA of the CDR3 is TGTGCCAGCAGCGTAGGAAGTCAAAACCGGGACAGGGGACCTGAAGCTTTCTTT. Translation gives CASSVGSQNRDRGPEAFF.

The CDR3 loop reads CASSITAGGLLEQFF. DNA for the CDR3: TGTGCCAGTAGTATAACGGCAGGGGGTCTCCTGGAGCAGTTCTTC. The chain employs TRBV19 and TRBJ2-1, with 7 nucleotides matching TRBD1. The V gene end was trimmed by 2 bases and the J gene end by 10 bases; junction bases not matched to a gene: 11. The CDR3 has 15 amino acids. Germline loops: CDR1 LNHDA, CDR2 SQIVND (reference sequence).

This clone was counted a few times. The chain recombines TRBV9 with TRBJ1-3, with a possible D match to TRBD1 (5 bases). This CDR3 is 15 amino acids long. V dropped 0 bases and J dropped 4 bases, with 11 bases sitting between them. Germline lookup yields CDR1 SGDLS and CDR2 YYNGEE. The CDR3 here is CASSVAWGRGNTIYF. CDR3 coding DNA: TGTGCCAGCAGCGTAGCTTGGGGGAGGGGAAACACCATATATTTT.

The chain employs TRBV6-2 or TRBV6-3 and TRBJ1-2; D might be TRBD1 (6 bases). Trimming took off 0 bases at V and 2 bases at J, with 10 bases between the two ends. Germline CDR1 reads MNHEY; CDR2 reads SVGEGT. This CDR3 is 15 amino acids long. CDR3 in DNA: TGTGCCAGCAGTTACTCCGCGGGGGGCAACTATGGCTACACCTTC. It yields the protein CASSYSAGGNYGYTF.

The chain is built from TRBV7-2 and TRBJ2-3, with D possibly TRBD1 on 6 matching bases. Trimming removed 0 bases from V and 2 bases from J, with 9 bases in between. The V gene's germline CDR1 is SGHTA and CDR2 FQGNSA. The CDR3 is made up of 15 amino acids. The CDR3 sequence: CASSLARTDTDTQYF. Written as DNA, the CDR3 is TGTGCCAGCAGCTTAGCGAGGACAGACACAGATACGCAGTATTTT.

CDR3 in DNA: TGCAGCGTCGCCGGGGCCGGGACAGCTACCTACGAGCAGTACTTC. It translates to CSVAGAGTATYEQYF. The genes are TRBV29-1 and TRBJ2-7; 7 positions match TRBD1. CDR1 is SQVTM, CDR2 ANQGSEA, per germline. V dropped 6 bases and J dropped 2; count of bases not matched to a gene: 13. The CDR3 spans 15 residues.

The chain's CDR3 is CASSDVREQYF. The DNA of the CDR3 is TGTGCCAGCAGTGATGTGAGAGAGCAGTACTTC. The gene calls are TRBV6-1 and TRBJ2-7; D gene unclear. This CDR3 spans 11 amino acids. Trimming stripped 3 bases from V and 7 bases from J, with 7 bases between. The germline gives CDR1 MNHNS, CDR2 SASEGT.

V is TRBV6-1 and J is TRBJ1-5; 11 bases fit TRBD1. V was pared by 4 bases and J by 5 bases, with 10 bases of the junction left unmatched. Germline V gene data show CDR1 as MNHNS and CDR2 as SASEGT. CDR3 length: 17 amino acids. This chain's CDR3 is CASSATSGTGGYQPQHF. The CDR3 DNA sequence: TGTGCCAGCAGTGCAACCTCTGGGACAGGGGGGTATCAGCCCCAGCATTTT.

V is TRBV3-1 (or the pseudogene TRBV3-2) and J is TRBJ1-2; TRBD1 aligns across 8 bases. The V gene end was trimmed by 5 bases and the J gene end by 1 base; junction bases not matched to a gene: 15. This CDR3 is 18 amino acids long. Per the germline V gene, CDR1 is LGHDT and CDR2 is YNNKEL (reference sequence). The CDR3 region has the DNA TGTGCCAGCAGCTACAAATTACGCTCAGGGGGCGTTAACTATGGCTACACCTTC. This gives the protein CASSYKLRSGGVNYGYTF.

The V and J genes are TRBV27 and TRBJ2-7, with 9 bases matching TRBD2. After removal of 2 bases from V and 0 bases from J, the junction contained 2 bases not matched to a gene. The CDR3 spans 15 residues. Per germline, CDR1 MNHEY and CDR2 SMNVEV (reference sequence). CDR3 amino acids: CASSLTSGPSYEQYF. In DNA form, the CDR3 reads TGTGCCAGCAGTTTAACTAGCGGGCCCTCCTACGAGCAGTACTTC.

This rearrangement joins TRBV30 to TRBJ1-2; TRBD1 matches at 11 bases. This CDR3 has 13 amino acids. The germline CDR1 and CDR2 sequences are GTSNPN and SVGIG (reference sequence). The ends lost 2 bases at V and 8 bases at J; junction bases unmatched: 4. The CDR3 reads CAWSKDRGRGYTF. Written as DNA, the CDR3 is TGTGCCTGGAGTAAGGACAGGGGGCGCGGCTACACCTTC.

The chain combines TRBV11-3 with TRBJ2-7; possible D gene TRBD2, 8 bases. V dropped 6 bases and J dropped 5 bases, with 17 bases sitting between them. The CDR3 is made up of 14 amino acids. CDR1 and CDR2 from the germline V gene are SGHNT and YENEEA. CDR3: CASSPQGTRDEQYF. The CDR3, as DNA: TGTGCCAGCAGTCCACAGGGGACTAGGGACGAGCAGTACTTC.

The chain has TRBV6-4 and TRBJ1-1; the D gene is possibly TRBD1 (6 bases). The length of the CDR3 is 14 residues. The V and J ends lost 4 bases and 0 bases respectively, with 9 bases between them. CDR1 MRHNA and CDR2 SNTAGT come from the germline V gene. The DNA of the CDR3 is TGTGCCAGCAGTGTGACAGGATTGAACACTGAAGCTTTCTTT. Its translation: CASSVTGLNTEAFF.

V is TRBV7-9 and J is TRBJ2-1, with 11 bases identical to TRBD2. The V gene's germline CDR1 is SEHNR and CDR2 FQNEAQ (reference sequence). The CDR3 is 19 amino acids. Trimming cost V 8 bases and J 3 bases; bases outside gene matches: 18. The DNA for the CDR3 is TGTGCCAGCGATCCTGGGGGGCTAGCGGGAGGTTCTTTCTACAATGAGCAGTTCTTC. The encoded protein is CASDPGGLAGGSFYNEQFF.

A single count supports this clone. The V call is TRBV6-5, the J call TRBJ1-5; D not certain. The germline CDR1 and CDR2 sequences are MNHEY and SVGAGI. Trimming shortened V by 6 bases and J by 5 bases, and 8 bases separated the two germline ends. The length of the CDR3 is 12 residues. In DNA form, the CDR3 reads TGTGCCAGCAGGTCCCTCGATCAGCCCCAGCATTTT. It yields the protein CASRSLDQPQHF.